The rows below give T cell receptor beta chains drawn from one sample of a study of blood T cell repertoires in COVID-19. Here immunoSEQ multiplex PCR was the method, and the copy in TCRdb shows in-frame clones only, minus some. Among over 150,000 clones listed, around 80% were seen once. Sequenced input: peripheral blood. These TCRs come from a human donor in a cohort sampled during active COVID-19. CDR3s include the opening cysteine and the closing phenylalanine or tryptophan. D genes are given only for firm matches. Expanded clones are given a class, and other clones once, few, many or no size at all.

>.|TRBV6-2/TRBV6-3|TRBJ2-5|.
CASSYEGGRETQYF
TGTGCCAGCAGTTACGAAGGGGGTCGAGAGACCCAGTACTTC
>TRBD1|TRBV27|TRBJ2-7|few
CASSLRDRGKEQYF
TGTGCCAGCAGTTTACGGGACAGGGGGAAGGAGCAGTACTTC
>.|TRBV28|TRBJ1-4|once
CASSSGSFREKLFF
TGTGCCAGCAGCTCAGGATCCTTTAGGGAAAAACTGTTTTTT
>TRBD2|TRBV18|TRBJ2-1|.
CASSPPSLAGDEQFF
TGTGCCAGCTCACCACCTAGCCTAGCGGGAGATGAGCAGTTCTTC
>.|TRBV18|TRBJ2-3|.
CASSPRSSGISTDTQYF
TGTGCCAGCTCACCACGTAGTAGCGGAATAAGCACAGATACGCAGTATTTT
>TRBD1|TRBV3-1/TRBV3-2|TRBJ2-5|.
CASSPHGTGLQETQYF
TGTGCCAGCAGCCCCCATGGGACAGGGCTACAAGAGACCCAGTACTTC
>TRBD1|TRBV24-1|TRBJ2-3|.
CATARTGTTDTQYF
TGTGCCACCGCTCGGACAGGGACCACAGATACGCAGTATTTT
>.|TRBV12-3/TRBV12-4|TRBJ1-3|.
CASSLQGNTIYF
TGTGCCAGCAGTCTACAGGGAAACACCATATATTTT
>TRBD2|TRBV12-5|TRBJ2-1|.
CASGLVLGAGPHNEQFF
TGTGCTAGTGGTTTGGTCCTCGGAGCGGGGCCCCACAATGAGCAGTTCTTC
>TRBD1|TRBV19|TRBJ2-4|once
CASSIWDRDAQYF
TGTGCCAGTAGTATATGGGACAGGGACGCTCAGTACTTC